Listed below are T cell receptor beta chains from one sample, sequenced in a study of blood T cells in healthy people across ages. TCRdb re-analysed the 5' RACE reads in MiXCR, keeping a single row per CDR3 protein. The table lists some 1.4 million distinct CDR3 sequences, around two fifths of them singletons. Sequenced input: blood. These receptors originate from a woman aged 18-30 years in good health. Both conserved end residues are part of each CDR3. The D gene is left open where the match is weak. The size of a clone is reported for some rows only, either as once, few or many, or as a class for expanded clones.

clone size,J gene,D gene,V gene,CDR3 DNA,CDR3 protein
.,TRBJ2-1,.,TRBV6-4,TGTGCCAGCACCTTAGCTAGTGATGAGCAGTTCTTC,CASTLASDEQFF
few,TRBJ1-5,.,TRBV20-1,TGCAGTGCCGGGGGTCCTAATCAGCCCCAGCATTTT,CSAGGPNQPQHF
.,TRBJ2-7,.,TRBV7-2,TGTGCCAGCAGTTCGACTAGTGGGGGGTGGTACGAGCAGTACTTC,CASSSTSGGWYEQYF
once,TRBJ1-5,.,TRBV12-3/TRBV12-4,TGTGCCAGCAGACTCAGGGGAAGCAATCAGCCCCAGCATTTT,CASRLRGSNQPQHF
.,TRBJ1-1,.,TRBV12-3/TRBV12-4,TGTGCCAGCAGTCGACAGGATTCCAGGAACACTGAAGCTTTCTTT,CASSRQDSRNTEAFF
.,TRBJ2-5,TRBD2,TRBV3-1,TGTGCCAGCAGCCATCTAGCGGGGGGAGGTGGAGAGACCCAGTACTTC,CASSHLAGGGGETQYF
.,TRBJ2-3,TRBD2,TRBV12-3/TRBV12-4,TGTGCCAGCAGCCGGGGACTAGCGGAAAGCACAGATACGCAGTATTTT,CASSRGLAESTDTQYF
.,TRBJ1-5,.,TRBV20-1,TGCAGTGCTAGATCAGGGGTCAATCAGCCCCAGCATTTT,CSARSGVNQPQHF
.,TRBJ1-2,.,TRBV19,TGTGCCAGTAGTTCAACGCCGGGTCGAGGTGGCTACACCTTC,CASSSTPGRGGYTF
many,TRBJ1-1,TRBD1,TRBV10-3,TGTGCCATCAGTGGGACAGGGAGCACTGAAGCTTTCTTT,CAISGTGSTEAFF
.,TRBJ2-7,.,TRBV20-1,TGCAGTGCTCCGCTAGCGTCCCGCTCCTACGAGCAGTACTTC,CSAPLASRSYEQYF
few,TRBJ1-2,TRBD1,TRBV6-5,TGTGCCAGCACCCTTACGGGGACAGGGACTAACTATGGCTACACCTTC,CASTLTGTGTNYGYTF
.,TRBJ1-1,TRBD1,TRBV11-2,TGTGCCAGCAGCTTTGGGACAGGGGCCCTGAACACTGAAGCTTTCTTT,CASSFGTGALNTEAFF
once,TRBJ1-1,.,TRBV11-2,TGTGCCAGCAGCCGAGACCCCCGGGGCACGAACCCTGAAGCTTTCTTT,CASSRDPRGTNPEAFF
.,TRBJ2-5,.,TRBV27,TGTGCCAGCAGTCCGCGACAGGGCACCTCGGGAGAGCAGTACTTC,CASSPRQGTSGEQYF
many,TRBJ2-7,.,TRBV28,TGTGCCAGCAGTTCAACCGGGACCAGATACGAGCAGTACTTC,CASSSTGTRYEQYF
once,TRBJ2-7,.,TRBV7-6,TGTGCCAGCAGCTTAGCGCGAGACAGGGTACCGAGGACTAGACCCTACGAGCAGTACTTC,CASSLARDRVPRTRPYEQYF
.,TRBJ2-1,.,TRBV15,TGTGCCACCAGCAGAGACCGAATCTCCTACAATGAGCAGTTCTTC,CATSRDRISYNEQFF
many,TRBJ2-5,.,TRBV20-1,TGCAGTGTCTTACCGATCGGACACCAAGAGACCCAGTACTTC,CSVLPIGHQETQYF
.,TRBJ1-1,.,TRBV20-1,TGCAGTGCTAGAGATTTTGGGGGAGGTCAGACGAACACTGAAGCTTTCTTT,CSARDFGGGQTNTEAFF
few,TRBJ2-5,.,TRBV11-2,TGTGCCAGCAGCTTAAGACAGTACCAAGAGACCCAGTACTTC,CASSLRQYQETQYF
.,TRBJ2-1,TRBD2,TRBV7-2,TGTGCCAGCAGCTTAGCACAGGCGGGGGGGCCTTCGAATGAGCAGTTCTTC,CASSLAQAGGPSNEQFF
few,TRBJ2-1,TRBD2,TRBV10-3,TGTGCCATCGGGACTACTAGCGGGGTCTCCAATGAGCAGTTCTTC,CAIGTTSGVSNEQFF
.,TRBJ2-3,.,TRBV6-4,TGTGCCAGCAGTACCAGGAGCGCAGATACGCAGTATTTT,CASSTRSADTQYF
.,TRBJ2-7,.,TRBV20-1,TGCAGTGCTAGGGCGGGGCCTCCCTACGAGCAGTACTTC,CSARAGPPYEQYF
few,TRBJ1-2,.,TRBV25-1,TGTGCCAGCAGCCCGGGCCCCTACTATGGCTACACCTTC,CASSPGPYYGYTF
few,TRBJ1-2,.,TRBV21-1,TGTGCCAGCAGCATCGGGACAGGGGGCTCCTATGGCTACACCTTC,CASSIGTGGSYGYTF
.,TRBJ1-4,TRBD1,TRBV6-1,TGTGCCAGCAGTACAAGGGGCCTCGACAGGGCTTATAATGAAAAACTGTTTTTT,CASSTRGLDRAYNEKLFF
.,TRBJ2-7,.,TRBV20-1,TGCAGTGCTAGCCGCGTCAGGGCTCAGCTCTACGAGCAGTACTTC,CSASRVRAQLYEQYF
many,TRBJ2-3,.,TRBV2,TGTGCCAGCGGCAACTACCGTGCACCTAGCACAGATACGCAGTATTTT,CASGNYRAPSTDTQYF
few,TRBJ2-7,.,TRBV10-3,TGTGCCATCGGCGGGACGAGCGTCTCCTACGAGCAGTACTTC,CAIGGTSVSYEQYF
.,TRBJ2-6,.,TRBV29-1,TGCAGCGTTGAAGTACAAAAGGGGGGGGACGCCGGGGCCAACGTCCTGACTTTC,CSVEVQKGGDAGANVLTF
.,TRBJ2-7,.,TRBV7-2,TGTGCCAGCAGCTGGGCCCAATTTCTCGAGCAGTACTTC,CASSWAQFLEQYF
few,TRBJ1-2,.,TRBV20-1,TGCAGTGCTGAAGACAGGAGTTCTGCCTATGGCTACACCTTC,CSAEDRSSAYGYTF
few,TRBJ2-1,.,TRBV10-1,TGCGCCAGCAGTGGGGGACCGGCGCGTGTGCAGTTCTTC,CASSGGPARVQFF
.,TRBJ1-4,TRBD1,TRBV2,TGTGCCAGCAGGATGACAGGGGTGGAGGAAAAACTGTTTTTT,CASRMTGVEEKLFF
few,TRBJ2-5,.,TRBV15,TGTGCCACCAGCAGAGATCGGGGAGGTCAAGAGACCCAGTACTTC,CATSRDRGGQETQYF
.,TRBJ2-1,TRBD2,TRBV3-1,TGTGCCAGCAGCCAAGATAGCACTTGGGCGGGGGTCTTCTACAATGAGCAGTTCTTC,CASSQDSTWAGVFYNEQFF
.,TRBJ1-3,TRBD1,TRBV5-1,TGCGCCAGCAGCTTGGAGACAGGGAAGGCCGCTGGAAACACCATATATTTT,CASSLETGKAAGNTIYF
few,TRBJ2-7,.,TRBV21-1,TGTGCCAGCAGCAAAGGCAAGAGACTAGCGGGAGGTTACTACGAGCAGTACTTC,CASSKGKRLAGGYYEQYF
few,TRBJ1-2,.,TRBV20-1,TGCAGTGCTAGAACTCAGAGGATTGGCTACACCTTC,CSARTQRIGYTF
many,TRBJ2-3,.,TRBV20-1,TGCAGTGCTCCCGACTTACTTGATACGCAGTATTTT,CSAPDLLDTQYF
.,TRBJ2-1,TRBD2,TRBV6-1,TGTGCCAGCAGTCTGCTATTTTTAGCGGGAGACGGCAATGAGCAGTTCTTC,CASSLLFLAGDGNEQFF
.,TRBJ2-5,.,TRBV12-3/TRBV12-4,TGTGCCAGCCAAAAGGGGGAAGGAGAGACCCAGTACTTC,CASQKGEGETQYF
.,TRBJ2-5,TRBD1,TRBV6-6,TGTGCCAGCAGTTACCAGGACAGGGCGTACCAAGAGACCCAGTACTTC,CASSYQDRAYQETQYF
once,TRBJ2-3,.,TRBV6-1,TGTGCCAGCAGTCACGCAGCAGGAGATACGCAGTATTTT,CASSHAAGDTQYF
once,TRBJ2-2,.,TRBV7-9,TGTGCCAGCAGCCCACCCGTGGCCGGGGAGCTGTTTTTT,CASSPPVAGELFF
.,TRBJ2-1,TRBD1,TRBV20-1,TGCAGTGCTAGCGCCAGGATCGGGACAGACTTCTCCTACGAGCAGTTCTTC,CSASARIGTDFSYEQFF
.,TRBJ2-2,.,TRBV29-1,TGCAGCGGCTCGTTTGGGACCGGGGAGCTGTTTTTT,CSGSFGTGELFF
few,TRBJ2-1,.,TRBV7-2,TGTGCCAGCAGCTTGACACCCGTGGTGGGTGGCTACAATGAGCAGTTCTTC,CASSLTPVVGGYNEQFF
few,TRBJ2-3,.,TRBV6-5,TGTGCCAGCAGTTACGGGCCTCCCACAGATACGCAGTATTTT,CASSYGPPTDTQYF
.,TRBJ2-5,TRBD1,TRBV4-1,TGCGCCAGCAGCCGGGAGGGGACAGGGGGCGGTTACGGAGAGACCCAGTACTTC,CASSREGTGGGYGETQYF
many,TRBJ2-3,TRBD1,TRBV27,TGTGCCAGCAGTGACAGGGGATTCGATACGCAGTATTTT,CASSDRGFDTQYF
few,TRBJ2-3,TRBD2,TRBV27,TGTGCCAGCAGCCTTGGTGTAGCGGGGGCCACAGATACGCAGTATTTT,CASSLGVAGATDTQYF
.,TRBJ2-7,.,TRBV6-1,TGTGCCAGCATAGGATTTTACGAGCAGTACTTC,CASIGFYEQYF